This T cell receptor beta chain came from a study of blood T cell repertoires in COVID-19. TCRdb's table, derived via immunoSEQ multiplex PCR, lists solely in-frame clones and lacks some. Of 40,000 or so clones in the sample, 88% were seen once. This CDR3 has 12 amino acids. Trimming took off 1 base at V and 4 bases at J, with 7 bases between the two ends. Germline V gene sequence: CDR1 GTSNPN, CDR2 SVGIG (reference sequence). The TCR comes from a human donor in a cohort sampled during active COVID-19. Sequencing used peripheral blood. The gene calls are TRBV30 and TRBJ2-5, with unresolved D. In DNA form, the CDR3 reads TGTGCCTGGAGTGACAGTCGAGAGACCCAGTACTTC. This encodes CAWSDSRETQYF.